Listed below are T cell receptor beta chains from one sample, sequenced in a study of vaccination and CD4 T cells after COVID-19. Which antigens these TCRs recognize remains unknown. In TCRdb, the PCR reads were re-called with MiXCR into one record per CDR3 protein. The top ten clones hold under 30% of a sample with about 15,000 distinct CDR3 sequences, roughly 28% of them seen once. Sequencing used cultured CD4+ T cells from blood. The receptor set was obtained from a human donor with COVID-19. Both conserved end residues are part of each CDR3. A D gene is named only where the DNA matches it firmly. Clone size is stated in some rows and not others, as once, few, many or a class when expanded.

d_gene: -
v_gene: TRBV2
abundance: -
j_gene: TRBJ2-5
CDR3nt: TGTGCCAGCAGTGAGAGGGACGTTCGGGAGACCCAGTACTTC
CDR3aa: CASSERDVRETQYF

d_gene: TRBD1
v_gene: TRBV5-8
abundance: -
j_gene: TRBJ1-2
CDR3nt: TGTGCCAGCAGATATGCGTCGGGGACAGGCGGAATTTACTATGGCTACACCTTC
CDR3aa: CASRYASGTGGIYYGYTF

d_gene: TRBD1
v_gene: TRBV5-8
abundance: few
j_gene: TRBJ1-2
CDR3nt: TGTGCCAGCAGCTTGACAGGGACAGGTAGTGGCTACACCTTC
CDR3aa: CASSLTGTGSGYTF

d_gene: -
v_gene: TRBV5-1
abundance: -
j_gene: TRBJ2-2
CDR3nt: TGCGCCAGCAGCTTGGAGGGGTTCGGCACCGGGGAGCTGTTTTTT
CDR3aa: CASSLEGFGTGELFF

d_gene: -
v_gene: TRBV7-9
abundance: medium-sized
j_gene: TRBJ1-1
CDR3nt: TGTGCCAGCAGCCCCAGGTCCAGGATGGACACTGAAGCTTTCTTT
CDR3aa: CASSPRSRMDTEAFF

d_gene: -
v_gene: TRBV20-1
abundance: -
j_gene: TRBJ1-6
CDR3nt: TGCAGTGCTAGACCCACGCTAAGTAATTCACCCCTCCACTTT
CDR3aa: CSARPTLSNSPLHF

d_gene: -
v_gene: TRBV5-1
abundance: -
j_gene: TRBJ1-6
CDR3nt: TGCGCCAGCAGCTTACAGCGAGGGGTTTCACCCCTCCACTTT
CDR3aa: CASSLQRGVSPLHF

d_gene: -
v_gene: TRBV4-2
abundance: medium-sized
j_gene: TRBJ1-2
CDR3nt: TGTGCCAGCAGCCCCCAGCGCGGCGGTGTCGATGGCTACACCTTC
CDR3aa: CASSPQRGGVDGYTF

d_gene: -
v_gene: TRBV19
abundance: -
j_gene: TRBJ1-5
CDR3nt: TGTGCCAGTAGTACCAACGACAAGGCTGGGCAGCCCCAGCATTTT
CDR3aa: CASSTNDKAGQPQHF

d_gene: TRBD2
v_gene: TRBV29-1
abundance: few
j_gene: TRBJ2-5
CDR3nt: TGCAGCGTTGTCGGGAGGGCTGGAAGCCAAGAGACCCAGTACTTC
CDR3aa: CSVVGRAGSQETQYF